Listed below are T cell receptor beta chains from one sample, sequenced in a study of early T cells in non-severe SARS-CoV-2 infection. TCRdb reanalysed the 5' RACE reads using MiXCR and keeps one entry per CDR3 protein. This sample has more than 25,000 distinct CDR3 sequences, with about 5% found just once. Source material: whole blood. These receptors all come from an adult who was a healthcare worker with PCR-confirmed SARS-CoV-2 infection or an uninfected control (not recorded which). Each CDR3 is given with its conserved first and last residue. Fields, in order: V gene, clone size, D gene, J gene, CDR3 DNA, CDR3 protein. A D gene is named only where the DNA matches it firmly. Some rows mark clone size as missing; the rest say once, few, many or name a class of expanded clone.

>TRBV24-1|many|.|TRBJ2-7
TGTGCCACCAGTGATGGCAGGGGAGGTCTTGGAGCGGGGGAGCAGTACTTC
CATSDGRGGLGAGEQYF
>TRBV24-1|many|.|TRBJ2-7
TGTGCCGCCCGAGACAGGCGCTACGAGCAGTACTTC
CAARDRRYEQYF
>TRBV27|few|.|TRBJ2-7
TGTGCCAGCAGACAGGGACCCTACGAGCAGTACTTC
CASRQGPYEQYF
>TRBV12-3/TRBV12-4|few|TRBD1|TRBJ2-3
TGTGCCCAAGGGGGACAGGGGAGAACAGATACGCAGTATTTT
CAQGGQGRTDTQYF
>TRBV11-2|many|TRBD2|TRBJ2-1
TGTGCCAGCAGCTTAGTACGCGGGAGGGTGTATGAGCAGTTCTTC
CASSLVRGRVYEQFF
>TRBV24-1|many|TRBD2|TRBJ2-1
TGTGCCACCAGTGATTCAAGACTAGCCGTCAATGAGCAGTTCTTC
CATSDSRLAVNEQFF
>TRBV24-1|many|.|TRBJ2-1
TGTGCCACCAGTGACGCTAGGAGAGGCTACAATGAGCAGTTCTTC
CATSDARRGYNEQFF
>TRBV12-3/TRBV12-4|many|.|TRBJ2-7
TGTGCCAGCAGTTTAATCGCCCCTCAGCAGTACTTC
CASSLIAPQQYF
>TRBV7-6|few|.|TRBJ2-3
TGTGCCAGCAGCTTCAACACAGATACGCAGTATTTT
CASSFNTDTQYF
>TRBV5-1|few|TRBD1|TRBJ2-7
TGCGCCAGCAGCTTGGAAGGGACAGACTACGAGCAGTACTTC
CASSLEGTDYEQYF
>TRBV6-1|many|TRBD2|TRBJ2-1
TGTGCCAGCCGCGGGGGGGCCATTCGAAACAATGAGCAGTTCTTC
CASRGGAIRNNEQFF
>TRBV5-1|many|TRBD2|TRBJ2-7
TGCGCCAGCAGCATTAGCGGGAGCTACGAGCAGTACTTC
CASSISGSYEQYF
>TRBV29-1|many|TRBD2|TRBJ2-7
TGCAGCGTTGGGGGCTTCGGGAGGACTTCCCGAAACTCCTACGAGCAGTACTTC
CSVGGFGRTSRNSYEQYF
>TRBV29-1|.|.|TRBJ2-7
TGCAGCGTTGAGGGTGGCGAGAGTACCGCCTACGAGCAGTACTTC
CSVEGGESTAYEQYF